These 21 T cell receptor beta chains came from one sample sequenced in a study of blood T cell repertoires in COVID-19. Assay used: immunoSEQ multiplex PCR; TCRdb lists only in-frame clones, some missing. The table shows roughly 72,000 clones, with about four fifths occurring only once. Sequences were obtained from peripheral blood. Receptors originate from a woman older than 75 with acute or convalescent COVID-19.

The chain has TRBV7-9 and TRBJ1-1; maybe TRBD1 (6 bases). V was cut by 5 bases and J by 0 bases, with 13 bases left in between. The CDR3 has 15 amino acids. Looked up from germline, CDR1 is SEHNR and CDR2 is FQNEAQ (reference sequence). Here the CDR3 DNA reads TGTGCCAGCAGCACCCGAGACAGGCTGAACACTGAAGCTTTCTTT. Protein product: CASSTRDRLNTEAFF.

This clone has a count of ten or more. The chain joins TRBV4-3 to TRBJ1-4; TRBD1 might be the D (6 bases). Germline V CDR1 and CDR2: LGHNA, YSLEER. Trimming took off 0 bases at V and 8 bases at J, with 16 bases between the two ends. This CDR3 has 16 amino acids. In DNA, the CDR3 is TGCGCCAGCAGCCAAGAAGGCAACCAGGGGAGAGAAAAACTGTTTTTT. Protein product: CASSQEGNQGREKLFF.

The chain carries TRBV6-5 and TRBJ1-5; D is uncertain. This CDR3 is 15 amino acids long. V dropped 2 bases and J dropped 1 base, with 9 bases sitting between them. Per the germline V gene, CDR1 is MNHEY and CDR2 is SVGAGI. The CDR3 loop is CASSYQPGSNQPQHF. The CDR3 nucleotides read TGTGCCAGCAGTTACCAACCCGGGAGCAATCAGCCCCAGCATTTT.

This chain joins TRBV2 and TRBJ1-5, with a possible D match to TRBD1 (6 bases). The germline V and J ends were trimmed by 6 bases and 7 bases, with 19 bases remaining between them. CDR3 size: 15 residues. Per germline, CDR1 SNHLY and CDR2 FYNNEI. The CDR3 DNA is TGTGCCAGCAGCAGGGACATCTCACCAGGGCAGCCCCAGCATTTT. Amino acids: CASSRDISPGQPQHF.

The chain links TRBV7-2 to TRBJ2-5; 12 bases agree with TRBD1. Germline lookup yields CDR1 SGHTA and CDR2 FQGNSA. The junction had 5 bases not matched to a gene; V was cut back by 3 bases and J by 6 bases. The CDR3 contains 15 residues. CDR3 DNA sequence: TGTGCCAGCAGCTTTGCGGGACAGGGGGCAAAGACCCAGTACTTC. Protein product: CASSFAGQGAKTQYF.

This clone was recorded a few times. V is TRBV11-2 and J is TRBJ2-1, with 15 bases matching TRBD2. The length of the CDR3 is 19 residues. CDR1 and CDR2 from the germline V gene are SGHAT and FQNNGV. With 3 bases clipped from V and 0 bases from J, the junction kept 6 bases outside the gene matches. CDR3 DNA sequence: TGTGCCAGCAGCTTGAGGGGACTAGCGGGAGGTAGCTCCTACAATGAGCAGTTCTTC. This sequence encodes CASSLRGLAGGSSYNEQFF.

The V gene is TRBV6-5, the J gene TRBJ2-3, with 10 bases matching TRBD2. Unmatched junction bases numbered 4, after V lost 7 bases and J lost 0 bases. The CDR3 contains 15 residues. Germline loops: CDR1 MNHEY, CDR2 SVGAGI. CDR3 loop: CASTQTSGSTDTQYF. The DNA of the CDR3 is TGTGCCAGCACTCAGACTAGCGGGAGCACAGATACGCAGTATTTT.

The rearrangement links TRBV27 to TRBJ2-5; 8 bases agree with TRBD2. V shed 2 bases and J 4 bases; nucleotides not matched to a gene: 3. The CDR3 runs to 14 residues. Germline V CDR1 and CDR2: MNHEY, SMNVEV (reference sequence). The CDR3 DNA follows: TGTGCCAGCAGTTTAAGCGGGAGAACAGAGACCCAGTACTTC. Translated: CASSLSGRTETQYF.

The chain joins TRBV20-1 to TRBJ2-3, with 8 nucleotides matching TRBD1. Germline loops: CDR1 DFQATT, CDR2 SNEGSKA (reference sequence). The CDR3 contains 14 residues. The trim removed 3 bases at V and 11 bases at J, leaving 13 bases unmatched. The CDR3 DNA follows: TGCAGTGCTAGTCATGTCCGGACAGGGTTAAAGCAGTATTTT. It is translated as CSASHVRTGLKQYF.

This chain joins TRBV7-9 and TRBJ2-3; 12 bases agree with TRBD2. Germline values: CDR1 SEHNR, CDR2 FQNEAQ (reference sequence). V lost 5 bases and J lost 5; bases outside the gene matches: 5. The CDR3 extends over 15 amino acids. CDR3 coding DNA: TGTGCCAGCAGCCCACTAGCGGGGGGCGGAGATACGCAGTATTTT. It codes for CASSPLAGGGDTQYF. Using reference TRBV7-9 and TRBJ2-3 for the parts outside the CDR3, the full variable domain is DTGVSQNPRHKITKRGQNVTFRCDPISEHNRLYWYRQTLGQGPEFLTYFQNEAQLEKSRLLSDRFSAERPKGSFSTLEIQRTEQGDSAMYLCASSPLAGGGDTQYFGPGTRLTVL.

J is TRBJ2-2 and V is TRBV3-1 (or the pseudogene TRBV3-2); D is perhaps TRBD2 (6 bases). Germline CDR1 is LGHDT and CDR2 is YNNKEL (reference sequence). Trimming took 3 bases from V and 5 from J, leaving 13 bases between them. This CDR3 contains 15 residues. CDR3 DNA sequence: TGTGCCAGCAGCCAGGTCGGGAGAGTGACCGGGGAGCTGTTTTTT. Amino acids: CASSQVGRVTGELFF.

This clone was found once. The genes are TRBV19 and TRBJ1-5, with D possibly matching TRBD1 (5 bases). Trimming stripped 2 bases from V and 1 base from J, with 21 bases between. The CDR3 loop spans 19 amino acids. Germline V gene data show CDR1 as LNHDA and CDR2 as SQIVND (reference sequence). This CDR3 is CASSIYSGGRVSSNQPQHF. CDR3 nucleotide sequence: TGTGCCAGTAGTATATATTCCGGGGGAAGAGTATCGAGCAATCAGCCCCAGCATTTT.

This chain uses TRBV27 with TRBJ1-4, with D possibly TRBD1 on 6 matching bases. V was cut by 6 bases and J by 8 bases, with 22 bases left in between. CDR3 length: 16 residues. The germline V gene encodes CDR1 MNHEY and CDR2 SMNVEV (reference sequence). Here the CDR3 DNA reads TGTGCCAGCAGCAACTACCGGGGGGCGAGGTTGGAAAAACTGTTTTTT. Its translation is CASSNYRGARLEKLFF.

The V call is TRBV11-2, the J call TRBJ2-1, with 7 nucleotides matching TRBD2. The J segment lost 12 bases and the V segment lost 5 bases, leaving 19 bases of the junction unmatched. The germline V gene has CDR1 SGHAT and CDR2 FQNNGV. The CDR3 spans 16 residues. The DNA of the CDR3 is TGTGCCAGCAGCGGGATAGCTAGCGGAAGGGCCCGAGGGCAGTTCTTC. As protein: CASSGIASGRARGQFF.

This clone has a single count. V and J are TRBV27 and TRBJ1-2; 7 bases match TRBD1. The CDR3 is 13 residues long. The V segment lost 4 bases and the J segment 2 bases; nucleotides outside the gene matches: 1. Germline CDR1 is MNHEY and CDR2 is SMNVEV (reference sequence). The CDR3 region is CASSSGQNYGYTF. The CDR3 bases are TGTGCCAGCAGTTCGGGACAGAACTATGGCTACACCTTC.

V gene TRBV9 combines with J gene TRBJ2-7; D ambiguous. With 0 bases removed from V and 3 bases from J, the gap between germline ends came to 10 bases. The CDR3 is made up of 14 amino acids. Germline CDR1 and CDR2: SGDLS and YYNGEE. The CDR3 loop is CASSVESEHYEQYF. CDR3 DNA sequence: TGTGCCAGCAGCGTAGAGTCAGAACACTACGAGCAGTACTTC.

The chain employs TRBV10-1 and TRBJ2-7; 10 positions match TRBD2. Germline trimming cut 3 bases from V and 9 bases from J; bases unmatched to any gene: 2. Germline V lookup: CDR1 WNHNN, CDR2 SYGVQD (reference sequence). The CDR3 is made up of 12 amino acids. The CDR3 loop is CASSDRLAGQYF. In nucleotides, the CDR3 is TGCGCCAGCAGTGACCGACTAGCGGGGCAGTACTTC.

The rearrangement uses TRBV7-9 and TRBJ2-1; 7 bases agree with TRBD2. This CDR3 comprises 15 residues. Per the germline V gene, CDR1 is SEHNR and CDR2 is FQNEAQ (reference sequence). V was clipped by 2 bases and J by 7 bases; unmatched bases: 8. CDR3 loop: CASSLLRGSGNEQFF. CDR3 nucleotide sequence: TGTGCCAGCAGCTTATTACGCGGGAGCGGAAATGAGCAGTTCTTC.

The chain is built from TRBV28 and TRBJ1-5, with D maybe TRBD1 (5 bases). In germline, CDR1 is MDHEN, CDR2 SYDVKM. CDR3 size: 13 residues. The V end lost 11 bases, the J end lost 0 bases, and 11 bases lay between the germline ends. Written as DNA, the CDR3 is TGTGCCTTACAGGTCAATAGCAATCAGCCCCAGCATTTT. Amino acid sequence: CALQVNSNQPQHF.

This clone was observed a single time. The CDR3 DNA follows: TGTGCCAGCAGCCTTGCGGGACAACGCACCGGGGAGCTGTTTTTT. This translates into CASSLAGQRTGELFF. The chain uses TRBV12-1 and TRBJ2-2; TRBD1 reflects the table's D call only, with no check against the DNA. TRBV12-1 is termed a pseudogene. This CDR3 spans 15 amino acids.

J is TRBJ2-7 and V is TRBV7-9, with TRBD2 as a possible D gene (6 bases). Germline-derived CDR1 and CDR2 are SEHNR and FQNEAQ (reference sequence). Deletions cut 2 bases from V and 1 base from J, with 12 bases between. CDR3 length: 15 amino acids. The CDR3 nucleotides are TGTGCCAGCAGCTTACTCCTTAGCGGTTCCTACGAGCAGTACTTC. It specifies CASSLLLSGSYEQYF.